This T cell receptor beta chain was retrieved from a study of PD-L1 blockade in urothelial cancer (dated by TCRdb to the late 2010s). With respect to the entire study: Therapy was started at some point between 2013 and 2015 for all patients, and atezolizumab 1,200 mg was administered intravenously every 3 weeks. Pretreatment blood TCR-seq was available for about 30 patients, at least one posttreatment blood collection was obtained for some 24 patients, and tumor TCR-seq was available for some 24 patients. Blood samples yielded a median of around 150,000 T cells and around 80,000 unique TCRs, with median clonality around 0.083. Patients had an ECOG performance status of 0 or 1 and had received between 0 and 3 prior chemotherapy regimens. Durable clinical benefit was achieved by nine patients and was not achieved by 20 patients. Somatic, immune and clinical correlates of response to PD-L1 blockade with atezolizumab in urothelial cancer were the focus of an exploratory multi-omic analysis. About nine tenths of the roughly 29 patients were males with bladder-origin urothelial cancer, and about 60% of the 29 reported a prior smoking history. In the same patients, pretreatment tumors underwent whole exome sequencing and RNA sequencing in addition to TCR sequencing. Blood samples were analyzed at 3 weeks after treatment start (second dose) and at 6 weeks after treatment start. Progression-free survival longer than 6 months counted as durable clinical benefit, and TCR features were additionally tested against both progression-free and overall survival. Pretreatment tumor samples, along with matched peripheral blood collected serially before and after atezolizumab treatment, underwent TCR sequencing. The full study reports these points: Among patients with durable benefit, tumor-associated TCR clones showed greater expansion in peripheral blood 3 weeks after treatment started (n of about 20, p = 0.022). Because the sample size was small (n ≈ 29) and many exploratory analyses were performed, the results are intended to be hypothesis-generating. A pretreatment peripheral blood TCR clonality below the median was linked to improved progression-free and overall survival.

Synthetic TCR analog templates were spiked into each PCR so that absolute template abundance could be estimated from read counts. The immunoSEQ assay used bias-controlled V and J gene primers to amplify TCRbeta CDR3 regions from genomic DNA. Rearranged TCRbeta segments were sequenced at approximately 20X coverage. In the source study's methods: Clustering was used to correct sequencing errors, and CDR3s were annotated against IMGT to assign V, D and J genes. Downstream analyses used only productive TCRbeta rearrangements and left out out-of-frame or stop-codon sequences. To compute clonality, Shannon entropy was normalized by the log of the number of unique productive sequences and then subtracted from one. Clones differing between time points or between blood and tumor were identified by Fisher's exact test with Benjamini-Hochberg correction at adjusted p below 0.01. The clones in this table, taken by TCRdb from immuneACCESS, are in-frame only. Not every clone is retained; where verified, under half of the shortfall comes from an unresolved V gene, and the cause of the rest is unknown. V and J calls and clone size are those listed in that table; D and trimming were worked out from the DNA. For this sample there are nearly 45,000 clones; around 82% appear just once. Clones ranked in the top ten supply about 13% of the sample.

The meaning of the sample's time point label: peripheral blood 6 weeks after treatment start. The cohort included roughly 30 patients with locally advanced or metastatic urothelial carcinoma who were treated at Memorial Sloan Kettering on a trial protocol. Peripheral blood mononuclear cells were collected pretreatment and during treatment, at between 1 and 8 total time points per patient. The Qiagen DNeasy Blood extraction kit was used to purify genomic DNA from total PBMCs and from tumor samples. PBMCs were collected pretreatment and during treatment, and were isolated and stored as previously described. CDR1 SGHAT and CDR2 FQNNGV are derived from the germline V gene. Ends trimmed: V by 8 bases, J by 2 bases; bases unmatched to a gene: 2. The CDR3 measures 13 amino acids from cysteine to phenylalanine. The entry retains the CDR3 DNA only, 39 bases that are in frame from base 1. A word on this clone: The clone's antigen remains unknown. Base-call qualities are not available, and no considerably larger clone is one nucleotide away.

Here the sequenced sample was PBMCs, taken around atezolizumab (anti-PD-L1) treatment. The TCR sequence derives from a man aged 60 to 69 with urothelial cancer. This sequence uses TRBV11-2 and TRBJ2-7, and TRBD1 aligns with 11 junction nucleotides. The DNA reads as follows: TGTGCCAGCGGACAGGGGGCCACCTACGAGCAGTACTTC. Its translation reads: CASGQGATYEQYF.